Listed below are T cell receptor beta chains from one sample, sequenced in a study of T cell repertoires in cytomegalovirus infection. Via MiXCR, TCRdb re-called the reads, giving one row per CDR3 protein. The data show 450,000 to 550,000 distinct CDR3 sequences, with 16% seen just once and 20% to 30% held by the top ten. Sequencing was done on a sample of CD8+ T cells from PBMCs. The receptors derive from a human donor in good health (CMV status not recorded). Some clones in this sample may be carry-over from other donors' samples. CDR3s include the opening cysteine and the closing phenylalanine or tryptophan. A D gene is named only where the DNA matches it firmly. Clone sizes are given selectively: once, few, many, or a class where the clone is expanded.

few	TRBV4-2	TRBJ2-3	-	CASSQEEGAGGTGDTQYF	TGTGCCAGCAGCCAAGAGGAGGGGGCCGGCGGGACTGGAGATACGCAGTATTTT
-	TRBV5-1	TRBJ1-2	TRBD1	CASNEGGNGYTF	TGCGCCAGCAACGAAGGGGGCAATGGCTACACCTTC
many	TRBV7-6	TRBJ2-1	-	CASSLARDEQFF	TGTGCCAGCAGCTTAGCGCGTGATGAGCAGTTCTTC
-	TRBV7-6	TRBJ1-3	TRBD1	CASSPQGEFGNTIYF	TGTGCCAGCAGCCCCCAGGGGGAATTTGGAAACACCATATATTTT
many	TRBV28	TRBJ2-7	TRBD2	CASSLASGSFGEQYF	TGTGCCAGCAGCTTGGCCAGCGGGAGTTTCGGCGAGCAGTACTTC
-	TRBV27	TRBJ2-7	-	CASSLFGEGYEQYF	TGTGCCAGCAGCCTTTTCGGTGAGGGGTACGAGCAGTACTTC
many	TRBV12-3/TRBV12-4	TRBJ2-7	TRBD2	CASSRGGGLAGVHEQYF	TGTGCCAGCAGCCGTGGGGGGGGACTAGCGGGGGTTCACGAGCAGTACTTC
few	TRBV7-8	TRBJ2-3	-	CASSLGLGGAADTQYF	TGTGCCAGCAGCTTAGGGCTGGGGGGGGCAGCAGATACGCAGTATTTT
many	TRBV7-9	TRBJ2-2	-	CAIPNDREAGELFF	TGTGCCATCCCGAACGACAGGGAGGCCGGGGAGCTGTTTTTT
-	TRBV27	TRBJ2-1	-	CASSFRGLENEQFF	TGTGCCAGCAGTTTCAGGGGATTGGAGAATGAGCAGTTCTTC
many	TRBV7-2	TRBJ2-7	-	CASSFDEQYF	TGTGCCAGCAGCTTTGACGAGCAGTACTTC